Listed below are T cell receptor beta chains from one sample, sequenced in a study of Ad26.COV2.S vaccination and SARS-CoV-2 variants. Method: immunoSEQ multiplex PCR; TCRdb's copy keeps in-frame clones and lacks some. The sample shows about 390,000 clones, around nine tenths of them seen only once. Sequencing used peripheral blood, obtained in a trial of Ad26.COV2.S vaccine versus placebo. These receptors originate from a person aged 18 to 59 who received the Ad26.COV2.S COVID-19 vaccine or a placebo. Both conserved end residues are part of each CDR3. The order of the fields is V gene, D gene, clone size, J gene, CDR3 length, CDR3 DNA, CDR3 protein. D genes are given only for firm matches. Only some rows state a clone size, as once, few, many or a class for expanded clones.

>TRBV9|TRBD1|.|TRBJ2-5|15
TGTGCCAGCAGCGCAGGGACAGGGGTAAAAGAGACCCAGTACTTC
CASSAGTGVKETQYF
>TRBV21-1|.|.|TRBJ1-4|16
TGTGCCAGCAGCAAAGAGTGGAGCAGCCGGGTATCAAAACTGTTTTTT
CASSKEWSSRVSKLFF
>TRBV6-5|TRBD2|.|TRBJ2-1|14
TGTGCCAGCAGGCACGGACTAGTCTACAATGAGCAGTTCTTC
CASRHGLVYNEQFF
>TRBV4-1|TRBD2|.|TRBJ2-3|15
TGCGCCAGCAGCCGAGAGCGGGGGGTTCTGTATGGGCAGTATTTT
CASSRERGVLYGQYF
>TRBV4-1|.|.|TRBJ2-3|16
TGCGCCAGCAGCCAATTTGGAGAGGAGAACACAGATACGCAGTATTTT
CASSQFGEENTDTQYF
>TRBV28|.|.|TRBJ1-2|12
TGTGCCAGCAGCTCTTCCTTGCGTGGCTACACCTTC
CASSSSLRGYTF
>TRBV18|.|.|TRBJ2-2|15
TGTGCCAGCTCACCAGCAGCCCGGGGCACCGGGGAGCTGTTTTTT
CASSPAARGTGELFF
>TRBV10-3|.|.|TRBJ2-2|16
TGTGCCATCAGTGAGGGAGGGGGTCAGAACACCGGGGAGCTGTTTTTT
CAISEGGGQNTGELFF
>TRBV10-1|TRBD2|.|TRBJ2-5|15
TGCGCCAGCAGTGAGGGACTAGCGGGATCCGAGACCCAGTACTTC
CASSEGLAGSETQYF
>TRBV7-2|.|.|TRBJ2-1|16
TGTGCCAGCAGCTTAGGTTGGGGGACCTCCTACAATGAGCAGTTCTTC
CASSLGWGTSYNEQFF
>TRBV19|TRBD2|.|TRBJ2-7|12
TGTGCCAGTAGTCTAGCGGGGGACATCAGGTACTTC
CASSLAGDIRYF
>TRBV6-2/TRBV6-3|.|.|TRBJ2-2|13
TGTGCCAGCAGTGAGCAGCGGCCCGGGGAGCTGTTTTTT
CASSEQRPGELFF
>TRBV10-2|.|.|TRBJ1-2|13
TGCGCCAGCAGCGTGCGGGACTCCTATGGCTACACCTTC
CASSVRDSYGYTF
>TRBV5-4|TRBD1|.|TRBJ1-6|15
TGTGCCAGCAGGGAACAGGGGAAGGGTAATTCACCCCTCCACTTT
CASREQGKGNSPLHF
>TRBV5-1|.|.|TRBJ1-6|12
TGCGCCAGCAACAGGGAAAATTCACCCCTCCACTTT
CASNRENSPLHF
>TRBV28|.|.|TRBJ1-5|14
TGTGCCAGCAGTTTGGGTAGGGATGGTCAGCCCCAGCATTTT
CASSLGRDGQPQHF
>TRBV15|.|.|TRBJ1-3|17
TGTGCCACCAGCAGAGATCTAGGGTTGGGATCTGGAAACACCATATATTTT
CATSRDLGLGSGNTIYF
>TRBV7-9|TRBD1|.|TRBJ2-3|15
TGTGCCAGCAGCCCTAGACAGGGGTCCACAGATACGCAGTATTTT
CASSPRQGSTDTQYF
>TRBV13|TRBD2|once|TRBJ2-7|16
TGTGCCAGCAGCTCAACGACCGGGACTAGAAGCCACGAGCAGTACTTC
CASSSTTGTRSHEQYF
>TRBV5-1|.|.|TRBJ1-4|15
TGCGCCAGCAGCTTGGCATCGGGGGCCGGCGAAAAACTGTTTTTT
CASSLASGAGEKLFF
>TRBV5-1|.|.|TRBJ2-2|14
TGCGCCAGCAGCTTGGAGGACTACATGGGGGAGCTGTTTTTT
CASSLEDYMGELFF
>TRBV7-8|.|few|TRBJ1-3|12
TGTGCCAGCAGCCAGAACGGGGTCACCATATATTTT
CASSQNGVTIYF
>TRBV10-2|TRBD2|.|TRBJ2-1|13
TGCCCTAGCGGGAAGAGCTCCTACAATGAGCAGTTCTTC
CPSGKSSYNEQFF
>TRBV30|.|.|TRBJ1-5|17
TGTGCCTTAACTGGGCAGCCCCAAGAGGAAGGCAATCAGCCCCAGCATTTT
CALTGQPQEEGNQPQHF
>TRBV5-1|TRBD1|.|TRBJ1-2|14
TGCGCCAGCAGCACCTCGACAGGGTCCTATGGCTACACCTTC
CASSTSTGSYGYTF
>TRBV6-5|TRBD2|.|TRBJ2-7|15
TGTGCCAGCAGTTATTTAGCGGGGGGGTCCTACGAGCAGTACTTC
CASSYLAGGSYEQYF
>TRBV7-2|TRBD2|.|TRBJ2-3|16
TGTGCCAGCAGCTTAAACGGCGGGGGGGACACAGATACGCAGTATTTT
CASSLNGGGDTDTQYF
>TRBV18|.|.|TRBJ2-3|14
TGTGCCAGCTCACCACCAAATGCGGGGGATACGCAGTATTTT
CASSPPNAGDTQYF